Shown below are 18 T cell receptor beta chains from a single sample sequenced in a study of OX40 agonist ivuxolimab in advanced cancers. Assay: immunoSEQ multiplex PCR; the TCRdb copy retains only in-frame clones and omits some. The sample gives about 71,000 clones, 90% to 95% of which show up once; roughly 14% is in the top ten. The sequencing used CD4+ or CD8+ T cells sorted from blood, collected in a trial of the OX40 agonist ivuxolimab. These receptors were collected from an adult with an advanced solid tumor such as melanoma, head and neck, liver or kidney cancer.

This chain links TRBV30 with TRBJ2-7, with 8 bases aligning to TRBD1. Germline trimming cut 2 bases from V and 5 bases from J; bases unmatched to any gene: 17. This CDR3 region has 17 residues. Germline CDR1 is GTSNPN and CDR2 is SVGIG (reference sequence). CDR3 sequence (DNA): TGTGCCTGGAGTTTGTGGGGCACTTCAGGGGGCATCCACGAGCAGTACTTC. This gives the protein CAWSLWGTSGGIHEQYF.

This sequence joins TRBV5-1 and TRBJ2-7; D may match TRBD1 or TRBD2 (6 bases each). The CDR3 is 15 amino acids. The ends were cut back, 4 bases at V and 3 bases at J, with 17 bases in the middle. Germline assignment: CDR1 SGHRS and CDR2 YFSETQ. CDR3 sequence (DNA): TGCGCCAGCAGCCTTGGTTTCGGAGGGGGCTACGAGCAGTACTTC. Translated: CASSLGFGGGYEQYF.

This clone was recorded only once. The chain recombines TRBV27 with TRBJ2-1; 10 bases match TRBD2. Germline CDR1 MNHEY, CDR2 SMNVEV (reference sequence). This CDR3 comprises 13 residues. CDR3 sequence: CAVGTSANNEQFF. DNA for the CDR3: TGTGCGGTTGGGACTAGCGCGAACAATGAGCAGTTCTTC.

In DNA form, the CDR3 reads TGCGCCAGCAGCCTTGTTGGGGATCAGCCCCAGCATTTT. Protein product: CASSLVGDQPQHF. The chain links TRBV4-1 to TRBJ1-5, with unresolved D. Germline loops: CDR1 MGHRA, CDR2 YSYEKL. V was trimmed by 4 bases and J by 5 bases, leaving 9 bases between them. The CDR3 is made up of 13 amino acids.

This chain uses TRBV29-1 with TRBJ2-1; 13 bases are shared with TRBD2. CDR3 length equals 14 residues. V shed 6 bases and J 5 bases; nucleotides not matched to a gene: 4. Germline V gene lookup returns CDR1 SQVTM and CDR2 ANQGSEA. As DNA, the CDR3 is TGCAGCGTCCACGGGACTAGCGGGGACAATGAGCAGTTCTTC. Amino acid sequence: CSVHGTSGDNEQFF.

The rearrangement links TRBV28 to TRBJ1-4; 9 bases line up with TRBD1. The V gene end was trimmed by 6 bases and the J gene end by 8 bases; junction bases not matched to a gene: 4. Germline lookup yields CDR1 MDHEN and CDR2 SYDVKM. This CDR3 region has 13 residues. The CDR3 spells CASRQGASEKLFF. In DNA, the CDR3 is TGTGCCAGCAGACAGGGGGCAAGCGAAAAACTGTTTTTT.

J is TRBJ2-7 and V is TRBV10-3; TRBD1 matches 10 bases. The CDR3 spans 12 residues. Trimming removed 6 bases from V and 5 bases from J; junction bases left unmatched: 1. Germline V CDR1 and CDR2: ENHRY, SYGVKD. The DNA of the CDR3 is TGTGCCATCAGCGGACAGGGGGACGAGCAGTACTTC. This translates into CAISGQGDEQYF.

The chain has TRBV7-9 and TRBJ2-7, with D possibly TRBD2 on 6 matching bases. V was trimmed by 7 bases and J by 3 bases, leaving 13 bases between them. The CDR3 consists of 13 residues. Germline V gene data show CDR1 as SEHNR and CDR2 as FQNEAQ (reference sequence). CDR3: CASTPLGGYEQYF. In nucleotides, the CDR3 is TGTGCCAGCACCCCGTTGGGAGGCTACGAGCAGTACTTC.

With regard to this clone: The same CDR3 can be traced to other DNA sequences in this sample. The rearrangement joins TRBV4-3 to TRBJ2-5; tentatively, D is TRBD2 (5 bases). Trimming left V 0 bases short and J 5 bases short, with 7 bases between. Germline CDR1 and CDR2: LGHNA and YSLEER. The CDR3 contains 13 residues. In nucleotides, the CDR3 is TGCGCCAGCAGCCAAGATTCGGGGGAGACCCAGTACTTC. Its translation is CASSQDSGETQYF.

The genes are TRBV5-6 and TRBJ2-1, with D perhaps TRBD2 (5 bases). The V and J ends lost 4 bases and 0 bases respectively, with 14 bases between them. The germline CDR1 and CDR2 sequences are SGHDT and YYEEEE. This CDR3 has 16 residues. The CDR3 region has the DNA TGTGCCAGCAGCCTTAGACGGGGAAGCTCCTACAATGAGCAGTTCTTC. As protein: CASSLRRGSSYNEQFF.

This chain uses TRBV4-3 with TRBJ2-7; D could derive from TRBD1 or TRBD2 (8 bases each). CDR3 size: 17 residues. CDR1 LGHNA and CDR2 YSLEER come from the germline V gene. Trimming left V 3 bases short and J 1 base short, with 19 bases between. In nucleotides, the CDR3 is TGCGCCAGCAGCCACCAGGGGGCGGGAGGACTATCCTACGAGCAGTACTTC. Translation gives CASSHQGAGGLSYEQYF.

The chain links TRBV11-2 to TRBJ2-1; D is unresolved. The CDR3 loop spans 15 amino acids. The germline V and J ends were trimmed by 3 bases and 8 bases, with 17 bases remaining between them. Germline assignment: CDR1 SGHAT and CDR2 FQNNGV. The CDR3 DNA reads as TGTGCCAGCAGCTTGGGCCCTAGTACAAACGATGAGCAGTTCTTC. Protein product: CASSLGPSTNDEQFF. The full variable domain, with the rest looked up from reference TRBV11-2 and TRBJ2-1, is EAGVAQSPRYKIIEKRQSVAFWCNPISGHATLYWYQQILGQGPKLLIQFQNNGVVDDSQLPKDRFSAERLKGVDSTLKIQPAKLEDSAVYLCASSLGPSTNDEQFFGPGTRLTVL.

The chain joins TRBV4-1 to TRBJ2-5; TRBD2 matches at 10 bases. Germline V gives CDR1 MGHRA, CDR2 YSYEKL. J was trimmed by 4 bases and V by 3 bases; bases with no gene match: 8. The CDR3 spans 16 residues. The CDR3 nucleotides read TGCGCCAGCAGCCAGGCTAGCGGGAGTGGGATAGAGACCCAGTACTTC. Its protein is CASSQASGSGIETQYF.

The V call is TRBV5-6, the J call TRBJ2-7, with 8 bases aligning to TRBD1. Looked up from germline, CDR1 is SGHDT and CDR2 is YYEEEE. V dropped 0 bases and J dropped 5; count of bases not matched to a gene: 16. The CDR3 sequence is 18 residues long. The CDR3 DNA reads TGTGCCAGCAGCTTGGGTCCTCTGTCAGGGGGCTCCTGGAACGAGCAGTACTTC. This translates into CASSLGPLSGGSWNEQYF. The whole variable domain, filled in from reference TRBV5-6 and TRBJ2-7, reads DAGVTQSPTHLIKTRGQQVTLRCSPKSGHDTVSWYQQALGQGPQFIFQYYEEEERQRGNFPDRFSGHQFPNYSSELNVNALLLGDSALYLCASSLGPLSGGSWNEQYFGPGTRLTVT.

The rearrangement joins TRBV5-1 to TRBJ2-1, with TRBD2 matching over 11 bases. CDR3 length: 16 amino acids. In germline, CDR1 is SGHRS, CDR2 YFSETQ. V lost 0 bases and J lost 4; bases outside the gene matches: 3. The CDR3 nucleotides read TGCGCCAGCAGCTTGGCTAGCGGGGGGACTTACAATGAGCAGTTCTTC. It specifies CASSLASGGTYNEQFF.

The V gene is TRBV28, the J gene TRBJ2-7, with D perhaps matching TRBD2 (6 bases). Germline V lookup: CDR1 MDHEN, CDR2 SYDVKM. V was shortened by 6 bases and J by 2 bases, with 14 bases between the two germline ends. This CDR3 is 14 amino acids long. CDR3 in amino acids: CASSWDFVPYEQYF. In DNA form, the CDR3 reads TGTGCCAGCAGCTGGGACTTTGTTCCCTACGAGCAGTACTTC.

The CDR3 bases are TGTGCCAGCAGTTTTAGGAGGGACACTGAAGCTTTCTTT. Translation gives CASSFRRDTEAFF. The J gene is TRBJ1-1, the V gene TRBV27; D unclear. CDR3 length equals 13 residues. From germline, CDR1 is MNHEY and CDR2 SMNVEV (reference sequence). Between the trimmed V and J ends, which lost 3 bases and 3 bases, there was a span of 8 bases.

The V gene is TRBV4-3, the J gene TRBJ2-7, with D possibly matching TRBD1 (5 bases). The V gene lost 1 base and the J gene lost 3 bases, with 16 bases spanning the gap. The CDR3 loop spans 16 amino acids. Looked up from germline, CDR1 is LGHNA and CDR2 is YSLEER. The CDR3 DNA follows: TGCGCCAGCAGCCAAGTCCCAGGCTCTGACAGCTACGAGCAGTACTTC. It specifies CASSQVPGSDSYEQYF.